This passage covers 5 T cell receptor beta chains from one sample sequenced in a study of vaccination and CD4 T cells after COVID-19. The antigens these receptors bind are not known. The sample's treatment: roughly ten-day PBMC culture with coronavirus spike peptide pools or control peptides (ViraFEST assay). Sequencing of DNA taken from cultured CD4+ T cells relied on the Oncomine TCR Beta short-read assay. TCRdb reprocessed the PCR reads with MiXCR, giving one entry per CDR3 protein. The data hold 9,900 or so distinct CDR3 sequences, with 30% observed a single time. The sample in question was CD4+ T cells from blood, cultured in vitro, obtained after SARS-CoV-2 vaccination. These receptors were taken from a human donor who had recovered from COVID-19.

The table lists this clonotype with a few counts. The V gene is TRBV18, the J gene TRBJ2-7, with D possibly being TRBD1 or TRBD2 (5 bases each). The CDR3 totals 11 residues. Between the trimmed V and J ends, which lost 4 bases and 6 bases, there was a span of 7 bases. Germline values: CDR1 KGHSH, CDR2 LQKENI. The CDR3 sequence: CASSRGSEQYF. For the CDR3, the DNA is TGTGCCAGCTCACGGGGGTCCGAGCAGTACTTC.

The chain combines TRBV7-2 with TRBJ2-2; the D is unclear. There are 15 residues in the CDR3. Germline CDR1 and CDR2: SGHTA and FQGNSA. The germline V and J ends were trimmed by 3 bases and 0 bases, with 8 bases remaining between them. CDR3 in amino acids: CASSFKQPNTGELFF. The CDR3, as DNA: TGTGCCAGCAGCTTCAAACAGCCGAACACCGGGGAGCTGTTTTTT.

This clonotype has a handful of counts. The V call is TRBV15, the J call TRBJ1-1; the D is unclear. Trimming stripped 0 bases from V and 0 bases from J, with 8 bases between. Germline V gene sequence: CDR1 LNHNV, CDR2 YYDKDF (reference sequence). The CDR3 length is 15 residues. CDR3 sequence reads: CATSRDGPLNTEAFF. Here the CDR3 DNA reads TGTGCCACCAGCAGAGATGGCCCCTTGAACACTGAAGCTTTCTTT.

The chain has TRBV18 and TRBJ2-7; TRBD2 matches 8 bases. The ends lost 3 bases at V and 0 bases at J; junction bases unmatched: 4. Germline V gene data show CDR1 as KGHSH and CDR2 as LQKENI. The CDR3 sequence is 15 residues long. The CDR3 sequence: CASSPTGTSSYEQYF. CDR3 in DNA: TGTGCCAGCTCACCGACCGGGACTAGCTCCTACGAGCAGTACTTC.

Only a few counts were recorded for this clonotype. V and J are TRBV19 and TRBJ2-1, with D maybe TRBD2 (5 bases). CDR1 and CDR2 from the germline V gene are LNHDA and SQIVND (reference sequence). Deletions cut 7 bases from V and 5 bases from J, with 9 bases between. The CDR3 spans 12 residues. CDR3 nucleotides: TGTGCCAGTAATCGAGGGAACAATGAGCAGTTCTTC. Amino acids: CASNRGNNEQFF.